The next 12 T cell receptor beta chains were all read from a single sample in a study of blood T cell repertoires in COVID-19. This table comes from immunoSEQ multiplex PCR, and its TCRdb copy is limited to in-frame clones, with some not included. In the table there are some 110,000 clones, about two thirds of which are singletons. Sequenced input: peripheral blood. The receptors stem from a human donor with acute or convalescent COVID-19. The donor label of this sample is uncertain.

The chain links TRBV12-3 or TRBV12-4 to TRBJ1-2; TRBD1 agrees at 9 bases. After removal of 7 bases from V and 8 bases from J, the junction contained 5 bases not matched to a gene. The CDR3 is made up of 12 amino acids. As DNA, the CDR3 is TGTGCCAGCAAACCGGACAGGGGAGGCTACACCTTC. Amino acid sequence: CASKPDRGGYTF.

The rearrangement joins TRBV28 to TRBJ1-2; D unclear. With 9 bases removed from V and 2 bases from J, the gap between germline ends came to 7 bases. Germline CDR1 is MDHEN and CDR2 is SYDVKM. This CDR3 spans 11 amino acids. CDR3 sequence: CASYSNYGYTF. The CDR3 DNA follows: TGTGCCAGTTACAGCAACTATGGCTACACCTTC.

This chain links TRBV2 with TRBJ1-1; a possible D gene is TRBD1 (6 bases). V gave up 3 bases and J gave up 4 bases, with 12 bases separating them. CDR1 SNHLY and CDR2 FYNNEI come from the germline V gene. This CDR3 contains 14 residues. The chain's CDR3 is CASSDRGRGTEAFF. In nucleotides, the CDR3 is TGTGCCAGCAGTGATAGGGGCAGGGGCACTGAAGCTTTCTTT. The whole variable domain, remainder taken from reference TRBV2 and TRBJ1-1, is EPEVTQTPSHQVTQMGQEVILRCVPISNHLYFYWYRQILGQKVEFLVSFYNNEISEKSEIFDDQFSVERPDGSNFTLKIRSTKLEDSAMYFCASSDRGRGTEAFFGQGTRLTVV.

The chain couples TRBV27 to TRBJ2-7, with 8 bases matching TRBD2. V gave up 8 bases and J gave up 3 bases; unmatched junction bases: 15. CDR3 length equals 16 residues. Germline CDR1 is MNHEY and CDR2 is SMNVEV (reference sequence). CDR3 residues: CASRPGRAGAFYEQYF. DNA of the CDR3: TGTGCCAGCCGTCCCGGACGAGCGGGGGCCTTCTACGAGCAGTACTTC.

The rearrangement joins TRBV6-5 to TRBJ2-7; D remains ambiguous. The CDR3 is 12 amino acids. Trimming cost V 5 bases and J 3 bases, with 8 bases left between them. Germline CDR1 reads MNHEY; CDR2 reads SVGAGI. The CDR3 bases are TGTGCCAGCAGTAAAAGCCACTACGAGCAGTACTTC. Protein: CASSKSHYEQYF.

V and J are TRBV29-1 and TRBJ2-1, with 7 bases that match TRBD1. Germline trimming cut 6 bases from V and 4 bases from J; bases unmatched to any gene: 3. The CDR3 has 12 residues. The germline V gene encodes CDR1 SQVTM and CDR2 ANQGSEA. The CDR3 DNA reads TGCAGCGTCGTGACAGGGTACAATGAGCAGTTCTTC. It is translated as CSVVTGYNEQFF.

The chain links TRBV6-5 to TRBJ1-1; 7 nucleotides align to TRBD1. The CDR3 runs to 15 residues. V was clipped by 7 bases and J by 0 bases; unmatched bases: 8. Germline-derived CDR1 and CDR2 are MNHEY and SVGAGI. The CDR3 DNA sequence: TGTGCCAGCACAAGACAGGGATCCATGAACACTGAAGCTTTCTTT. Translating it yields CASTRQGSMNTEAFF.

The chain carries TRBV18 and TRBJ2-7, with 7 bases lining up with TRBD1. This CDR3 contains 15 residues. Germline values: CDR1 KGHSH, CDR2 LQKENI. With 6 bases clipped from V and 2 bases from J, the junction kept 10 bases outside the gene matches. CDR3 amino acids: CASSYGTARTYEQYF. CDR3 in DNA: TGTGCCAGCTCGTACGGGACAGCCCGAACCTACGAGCAGTACTTC.

V and J are TRBV9 and TRBJ1-2; D possibly corresponds to TRBD1 (5 bases). The germline CDR1 and CDR2 sequences are SGDLS and YYNGEE. V was pared by 0 bases and J by 8 bases, with 14 bases between. The CDR3 extends over 14 amino acids. The CDR3 sequence: CASSVGPAGGGYTF. CDR3 nucleotide sequence: TGTGCCAGCAGCGTAGGCCCGGCGGGGGGGGGCTACACCTTC.

Worth noting for this clone: The sample contains more than one DNA sequence encoding this CDR3. V and J are TRBV5-6 and TRBJ2-2, with D hard to call. Trimming removed 0 bases at V and 5 bases at J, with 8 bases between. Per the germline V gene, CDR1 is SGHDT and CDR2 is YYEEEE. This CDR3 is built from 14 residues. The CDR3 reads CASSLAGFTGELFF. The CDR3 DNA reads TGTGCCAGCAGCTTGGCCGGGTTTACCGGGGAGCTGTTTTTT.

In this sample, this clone turned up once. The J gene is TRBJ2-3, the V gene TRBV5-1; D gene uncertain. The germline gives CDR1 SGHRS, CDR2 YFSETQ. Trimming pared 4 bases from V and 0 bases from J, leaving 3 bases between. The CDR3 runs to 12 residues. CDR3 loop: CASSLSTDTQYF. CDR3 nucleotide sequence: TGCGCCAGCAGCCTAAGCACAGATACGCAGTATTTT.

The chain carries TRBV6-4 and TRBJ2-3; 8 bases map to TRBD1. The CDR3 is 15 residues long. Germline V gene lookup returns CDR1 MRHNA and CDR2 SNTAGT. Germline trimming cut 6 bases from V and 2 bases from J; bases unmatched to any gene: 7. CDR3 protein: CASSPGTGSTDTQYF. The CDR3 DNA reads TGTGCCAGCAGCCCTGGGACAGGTTCCACAGATACGCAGTATTTT.